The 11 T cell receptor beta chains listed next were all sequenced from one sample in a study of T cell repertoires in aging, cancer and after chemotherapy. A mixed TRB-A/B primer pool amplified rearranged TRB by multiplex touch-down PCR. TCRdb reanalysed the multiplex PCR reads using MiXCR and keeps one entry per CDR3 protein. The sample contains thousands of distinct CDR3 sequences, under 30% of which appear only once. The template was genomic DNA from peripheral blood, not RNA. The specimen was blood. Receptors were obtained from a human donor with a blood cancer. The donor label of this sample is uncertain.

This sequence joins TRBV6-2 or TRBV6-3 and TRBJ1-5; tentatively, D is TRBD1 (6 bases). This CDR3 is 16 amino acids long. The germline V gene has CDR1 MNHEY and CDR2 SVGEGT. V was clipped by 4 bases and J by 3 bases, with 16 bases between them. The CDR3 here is CASSSLRQELNQPQHF. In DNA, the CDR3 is TGTGCCAGCAGTTCCCTCCGACAGGAACTCAATCAGCCCCAGCATTTT.

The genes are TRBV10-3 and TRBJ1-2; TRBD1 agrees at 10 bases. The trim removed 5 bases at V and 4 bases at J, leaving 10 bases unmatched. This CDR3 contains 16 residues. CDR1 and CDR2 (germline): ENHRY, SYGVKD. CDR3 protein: CAISSGTGELGYGYTF. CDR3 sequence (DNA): TGTGCCATCAGTTCCGGGACAGGGGAACTCGGCTATGGCTACACCTTC.

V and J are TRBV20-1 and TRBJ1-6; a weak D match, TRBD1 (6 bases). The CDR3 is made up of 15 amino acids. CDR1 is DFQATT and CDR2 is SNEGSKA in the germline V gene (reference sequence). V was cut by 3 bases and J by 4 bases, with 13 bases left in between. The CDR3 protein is CSARNTGSYNSPLHF. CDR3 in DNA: TGCAGTGCTAGGAATACAGGGTCTTATAATTCACCCCTCCACTTT.

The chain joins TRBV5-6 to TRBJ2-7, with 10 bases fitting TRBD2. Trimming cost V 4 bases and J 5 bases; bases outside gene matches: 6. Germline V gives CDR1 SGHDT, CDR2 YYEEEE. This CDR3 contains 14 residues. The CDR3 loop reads CASSSGGAFHEQYF. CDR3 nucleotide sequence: TGTGCCAGCAGCAGCGGGGGGGCCTTCCACGAGCAGTACTTC.

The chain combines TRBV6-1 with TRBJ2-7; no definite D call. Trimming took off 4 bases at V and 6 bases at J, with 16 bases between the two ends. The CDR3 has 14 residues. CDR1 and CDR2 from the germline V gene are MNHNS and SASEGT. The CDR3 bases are TGTGCCAGCAGTGTGCCGGATTTGGTCTCCGAGCAGTACTTC. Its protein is CASSVPDLVSEQYF.

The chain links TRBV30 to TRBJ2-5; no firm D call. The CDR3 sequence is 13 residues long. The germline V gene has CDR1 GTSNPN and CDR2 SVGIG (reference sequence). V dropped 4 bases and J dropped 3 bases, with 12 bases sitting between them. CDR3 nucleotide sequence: TGTGCCTGGACCGTTAGGGCGGAAGAGACCCAGTACTTC. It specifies CAWTVRAEETQYF.

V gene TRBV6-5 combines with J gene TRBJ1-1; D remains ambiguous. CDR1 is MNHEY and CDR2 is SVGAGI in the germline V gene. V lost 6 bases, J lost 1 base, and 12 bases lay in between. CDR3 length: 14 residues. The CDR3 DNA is TGTGCCAGCAGACAAGGACGGGCGAACACTGAAGCTTTCTTT. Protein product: CASRQGRANTEAFF.

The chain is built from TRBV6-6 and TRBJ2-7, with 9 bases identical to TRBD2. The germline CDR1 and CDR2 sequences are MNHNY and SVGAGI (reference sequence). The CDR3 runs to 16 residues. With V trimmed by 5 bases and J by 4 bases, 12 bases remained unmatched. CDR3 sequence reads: CASSPGVTSGSYEQYF. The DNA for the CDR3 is TGTGCCAGCAGTCCGGGGGTCACTAGCGGGTCGTACGAGCAGTACTTC.

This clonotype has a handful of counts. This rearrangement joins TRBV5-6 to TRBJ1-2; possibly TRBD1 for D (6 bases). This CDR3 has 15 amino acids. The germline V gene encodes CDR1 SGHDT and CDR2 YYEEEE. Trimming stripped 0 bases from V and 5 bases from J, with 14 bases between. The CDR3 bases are TGTGCCAGCAGCTTGGCCGGGGTAGGGGGTTATGGCTACACCTTC. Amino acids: CASSLAGVGGYGYTF.

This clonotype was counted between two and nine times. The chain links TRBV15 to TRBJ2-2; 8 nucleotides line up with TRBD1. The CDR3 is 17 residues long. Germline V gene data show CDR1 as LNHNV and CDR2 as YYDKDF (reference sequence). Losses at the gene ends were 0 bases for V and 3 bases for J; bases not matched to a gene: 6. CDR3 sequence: CATSRDGSGGHTGELFF. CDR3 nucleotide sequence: TGTGCCACCAGCAGAGATGGTTCAGGGGGCCACACCGGGGAGCTGTTTTTT.

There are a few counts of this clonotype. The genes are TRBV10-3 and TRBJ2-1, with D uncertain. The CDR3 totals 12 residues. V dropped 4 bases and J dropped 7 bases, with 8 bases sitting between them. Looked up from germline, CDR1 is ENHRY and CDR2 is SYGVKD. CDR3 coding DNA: TGTGCCATCAGTGCCCCTAGTAATGAGCAGTTCTTC. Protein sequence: CAISAPSNEQFF.